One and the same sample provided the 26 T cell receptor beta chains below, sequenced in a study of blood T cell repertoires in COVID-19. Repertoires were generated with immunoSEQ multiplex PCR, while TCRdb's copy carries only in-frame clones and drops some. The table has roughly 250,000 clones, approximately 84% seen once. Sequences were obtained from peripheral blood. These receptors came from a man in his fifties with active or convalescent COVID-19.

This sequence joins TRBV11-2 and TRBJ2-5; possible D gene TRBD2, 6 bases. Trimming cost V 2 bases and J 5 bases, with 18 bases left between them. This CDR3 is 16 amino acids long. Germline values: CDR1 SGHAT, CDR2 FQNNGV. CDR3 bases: TGTGCCAGCAGCTTACAGGGACTCCCGGAGGGGGAGACCCAGTACTTC. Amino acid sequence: CASSLQGLPEGETQYF.

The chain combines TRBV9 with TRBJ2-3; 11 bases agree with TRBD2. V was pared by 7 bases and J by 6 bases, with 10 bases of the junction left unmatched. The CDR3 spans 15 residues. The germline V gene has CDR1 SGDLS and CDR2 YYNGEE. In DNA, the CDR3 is TGTGCCAGCGGGGAGACTAGCGGGGCATCGGATACGCAGTATTTT. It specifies CASGETSGASDTQYF. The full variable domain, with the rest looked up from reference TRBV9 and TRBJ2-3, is DSGVTQTPKHLITATGQRVTLRCSPRSGDLSVYWYQQSLDQGLQFLIQYYNGEERAKGNILERFSAQQFPDLHSELNLSSLELGDSALYFCASGETSGASDTQYFGPGTRLTVL.

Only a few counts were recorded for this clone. This CDR3 reads CASSADRVGEKLFF. The CDR3 DNA reads as TGTGCCAGCAGCGCGGACAGGGTGGGTGAAAAACTGTTTTTT. V and J are TRBV28 and TRBJ1-4; 8 bases match TRBD1. J lost 7 bases, V lost 6 bases, and 7 bases had no gene match. CDR3 size: 14 residues. CDR1 and CDR2 (germline): MDHEN, SYDVKM.

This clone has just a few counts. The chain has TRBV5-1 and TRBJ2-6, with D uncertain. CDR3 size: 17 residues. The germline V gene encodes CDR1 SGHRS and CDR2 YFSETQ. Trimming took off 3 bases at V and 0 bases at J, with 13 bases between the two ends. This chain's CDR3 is CASSSDLHPSGANVLTF. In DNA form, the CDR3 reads TGCGCCAGCAGCTCCGACTTACACCCCTCTGGGGCCAACGTCCTGACTTTC.

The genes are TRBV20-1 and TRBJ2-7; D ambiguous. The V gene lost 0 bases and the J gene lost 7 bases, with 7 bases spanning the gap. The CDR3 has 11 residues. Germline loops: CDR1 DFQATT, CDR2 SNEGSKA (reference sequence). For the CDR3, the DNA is TGCAGTGCTAGAGATAAGGAGGAGCAGTACTTC. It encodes CSARDKEEQYF.

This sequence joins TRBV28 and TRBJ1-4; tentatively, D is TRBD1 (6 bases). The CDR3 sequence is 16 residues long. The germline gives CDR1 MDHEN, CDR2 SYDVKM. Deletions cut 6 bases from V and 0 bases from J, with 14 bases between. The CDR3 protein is CASRTTKGATNEKLFF. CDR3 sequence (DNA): TGTGCCAGCAGAACGACGAAGGGGGCAACTAATGAAAAACTGTTTTTT.

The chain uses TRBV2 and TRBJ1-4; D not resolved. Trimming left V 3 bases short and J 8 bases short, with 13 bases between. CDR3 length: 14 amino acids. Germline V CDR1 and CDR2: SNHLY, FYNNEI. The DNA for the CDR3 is TGTGCCAGCAGTGACGGCCGGGGAGAGGAAAAACTGTTTTTT. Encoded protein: CASSDGRGEEKLFF.

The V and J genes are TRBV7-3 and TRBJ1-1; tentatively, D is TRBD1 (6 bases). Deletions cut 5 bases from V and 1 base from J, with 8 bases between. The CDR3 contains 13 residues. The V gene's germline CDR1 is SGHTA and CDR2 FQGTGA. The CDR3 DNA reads TGTGCCAGCAGCCGGGACAAGAACACTGAAGCTTTCTTT. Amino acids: CASSRDKNTEAFF.

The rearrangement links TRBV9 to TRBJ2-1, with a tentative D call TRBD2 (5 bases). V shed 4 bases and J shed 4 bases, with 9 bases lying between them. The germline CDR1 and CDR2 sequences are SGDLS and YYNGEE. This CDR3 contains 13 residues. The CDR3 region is CASSTSGYNEQFF. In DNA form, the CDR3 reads TGTGCCAGCAGCACGTCGGGGTACAATGAGCAGTTCTTC.

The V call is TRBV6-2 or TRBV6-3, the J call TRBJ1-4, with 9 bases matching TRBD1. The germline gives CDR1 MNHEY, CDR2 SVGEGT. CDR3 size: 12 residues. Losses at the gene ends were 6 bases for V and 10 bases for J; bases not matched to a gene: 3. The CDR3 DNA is TGTGCCAGCAGCCCGGACAGGGGAAAACTGTTTTTT. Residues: CASSPDRGKLFF.

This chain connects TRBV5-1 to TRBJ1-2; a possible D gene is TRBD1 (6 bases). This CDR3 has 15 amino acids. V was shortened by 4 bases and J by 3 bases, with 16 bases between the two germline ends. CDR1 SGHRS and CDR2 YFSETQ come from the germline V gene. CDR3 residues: CASSTRTVGDYGYTF. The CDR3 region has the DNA TGCGCCAGCAGCACACGGACAGTGGGAGACTATGGCTACACCTTC.

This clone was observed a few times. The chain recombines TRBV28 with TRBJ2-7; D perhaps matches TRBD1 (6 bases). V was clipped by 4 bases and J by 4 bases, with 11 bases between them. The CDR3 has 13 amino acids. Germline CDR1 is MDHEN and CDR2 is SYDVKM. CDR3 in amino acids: CASSSLDSYEQYF. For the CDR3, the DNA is TGTGCCAGCAGTTCCTTGGACAGTTACGAGCAGTACTTC.

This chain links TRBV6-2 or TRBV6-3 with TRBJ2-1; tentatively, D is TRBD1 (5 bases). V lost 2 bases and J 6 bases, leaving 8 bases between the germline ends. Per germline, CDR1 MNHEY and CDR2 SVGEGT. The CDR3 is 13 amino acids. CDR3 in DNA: TGTGCCAGCAGTTACCCAGGGCCCAATGAGCAGTTCTTC. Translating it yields CASSYPGPNEQFF.

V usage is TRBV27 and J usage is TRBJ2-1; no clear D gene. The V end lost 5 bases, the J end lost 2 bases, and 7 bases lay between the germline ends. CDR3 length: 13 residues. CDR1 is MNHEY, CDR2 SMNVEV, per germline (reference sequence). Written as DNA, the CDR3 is TGTGCCAGCAGTACAAAACCCTACAATGAGCAGTTCTTC. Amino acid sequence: CASSTKPYNEQFF.

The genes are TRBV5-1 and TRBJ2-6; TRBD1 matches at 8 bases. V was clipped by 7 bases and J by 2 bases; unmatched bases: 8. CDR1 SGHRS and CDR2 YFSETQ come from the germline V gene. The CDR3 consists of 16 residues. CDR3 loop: CASGTGGLAGANVLTF. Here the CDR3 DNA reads TGCGCCAGCGGAACAGGGGGGCTCGCTGGGGCCAACGTCCTGACTTTC.

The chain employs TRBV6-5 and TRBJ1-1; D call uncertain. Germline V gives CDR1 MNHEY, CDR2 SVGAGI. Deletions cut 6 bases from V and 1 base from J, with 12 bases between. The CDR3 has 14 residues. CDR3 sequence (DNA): TGTGCCAGCAGATTACAGAGCCCGAACACTGAAGCTTTCTTT. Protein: CASRLQSPNTEAFF.

In DNA form, the CDR3 reads TGTGCCAGCAGCCCACGCGGACAGGGTAACACCATATATTTT. Protein product: CASSPRGQGNTIYF. V and J are TRBV7-6 and TRBJ1-3; 8 bases are shared with TRBD1. V gave up 5 bases and J gave up 7 bases; unmatched junction bases: 7. The CDR3 runs to 14 residues. Looked up from germline, CDR1 is SGHVS and CDR2 is FNYEAQ.

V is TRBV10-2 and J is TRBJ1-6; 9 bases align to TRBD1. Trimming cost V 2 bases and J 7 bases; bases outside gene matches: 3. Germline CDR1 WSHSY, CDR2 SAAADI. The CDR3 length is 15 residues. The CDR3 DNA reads TGCGCCAGCAGTGAGGGGGACAGGGTAAATTCACCCCTCCACTTT. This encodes CASSEGDRVNSPLHF.

The CDR3 reads CASSIRDFSNYGYTF. In DNA, the CDR3 is TGTGCCAGTAGTATACGGGATTTCTCTAACTATGGCTACACCTTC. This chain uses TRBV19 with TRBJ1-2; D not resolved. Germline values: CDR1 LNHDA, CDR2 SQIVND (reference sequence). Trimming stripped 2 bases from V and 0 bases from J, with 10 bases between. The CDR3 covers 15 residues.

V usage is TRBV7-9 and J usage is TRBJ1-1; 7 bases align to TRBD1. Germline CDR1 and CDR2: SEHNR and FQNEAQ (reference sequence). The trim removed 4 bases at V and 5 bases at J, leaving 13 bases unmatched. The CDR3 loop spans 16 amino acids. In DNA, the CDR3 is TGTGCCAGCAGCTCCTCGCGACAGGGCGAGAGGACTGAAGCTTTCTTT. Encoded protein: CASSSSRQGERTEAFF.

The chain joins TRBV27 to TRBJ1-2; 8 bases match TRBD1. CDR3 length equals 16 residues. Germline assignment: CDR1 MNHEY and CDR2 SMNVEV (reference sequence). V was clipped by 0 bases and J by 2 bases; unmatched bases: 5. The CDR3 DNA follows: TGTGCCAGCAGTTTATCGAAGACAGGGGTGAACTATGGCTACACCTTC. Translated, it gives CASSLSKTGVNYGYTF.

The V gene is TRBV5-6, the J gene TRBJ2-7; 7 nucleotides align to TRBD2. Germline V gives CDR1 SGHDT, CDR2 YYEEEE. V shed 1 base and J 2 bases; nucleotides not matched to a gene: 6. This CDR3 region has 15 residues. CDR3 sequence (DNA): TGTGCCAGCAGCTTGTCCCCGGGGGGTGCCTACGAGCAGTACTTC. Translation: CASSLSPGGAYEQYF.

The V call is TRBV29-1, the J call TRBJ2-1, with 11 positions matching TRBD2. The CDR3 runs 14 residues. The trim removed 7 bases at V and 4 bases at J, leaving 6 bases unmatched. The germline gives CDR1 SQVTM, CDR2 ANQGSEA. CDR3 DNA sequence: TGCAGCGCCCCACTAGCGGGGGCTTACAATGAGCAGTTCTTC. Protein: CSAPLAGAYNEQFF.

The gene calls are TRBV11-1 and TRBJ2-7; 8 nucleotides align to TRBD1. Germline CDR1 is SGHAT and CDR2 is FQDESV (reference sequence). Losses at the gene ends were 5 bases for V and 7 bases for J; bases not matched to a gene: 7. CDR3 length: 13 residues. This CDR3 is CASSVDWTGEQYF. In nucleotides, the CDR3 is TGTGCCAGCAGCGTCGACTGGACAGGGGAGCAGTACTTC.

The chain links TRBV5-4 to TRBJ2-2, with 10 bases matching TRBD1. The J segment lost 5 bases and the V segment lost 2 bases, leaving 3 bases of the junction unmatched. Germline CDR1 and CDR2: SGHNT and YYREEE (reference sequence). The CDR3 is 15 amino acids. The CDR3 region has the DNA TGTGCCAGCAGCTTCTTGGACAGGGGGACCGGGGAGCTGTTTTTT. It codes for CASSFLDRGTGELFF.

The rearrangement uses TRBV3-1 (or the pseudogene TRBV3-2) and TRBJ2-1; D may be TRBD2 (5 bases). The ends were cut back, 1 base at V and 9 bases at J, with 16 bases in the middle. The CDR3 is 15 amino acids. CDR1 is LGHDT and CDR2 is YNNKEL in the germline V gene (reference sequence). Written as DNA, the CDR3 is TGTGCCAGCAGCCAAGGGAACTACGCGGGTGGTGAGCAGTTCTTC. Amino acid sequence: CASSQGNYAGGEQFF.